A single sample gave rise to the 30 T cell receptor beta chains below, sequenced in a study of multiple sclerosis patients with progressive multifocal leukoencephalopathy. Data came from immunoSEQ multiplex PCR; TCRdb stores just in-frame clones and leaves some out. Of fewer than 40,000 clones in the sample, 87% were seen once. Documented time point: time of PML onset. The input for sequencing was PBMCs, taken from a patient treated with natalizumab. The source is a woman aged 40 to 49 with progressive multifocal leukoencephalopathy.

This clone is a singleton in its sample. J is TRBJ1-2 and V is TRBV5-6, with TRBD1 identical over 9 bases. In germline, CDR1 is SGHDT, CDR2 YYEEEE. Unmatched junction bases numbered 14, after V lost 4 bases and J lost 10 bases. The CDR3 runs to 15 residues. Written as DNA, the CDR3 is TGTGCCAGCAGCAAATCCGGGACAGGGCGCTCTCTCTACACCTTC. It yields the protein CASSKSGTGRSLYTF.

In its sample, this clone was seen once. The chain recombines TRBV19 with TRBJ2-1; 9 positions agree with TRBD1. The CDR3 length is 14 residues. With V trimmed by 6 bases and J by 9 bases, 9 bases remained unmatched. The germline V gene has CDR1 LNHDA and CDR2 SQIVND (reference sequence). CDR3 loop: CASSRDRVTGEQFF. The CDR3 nucleotides are TGTGCCAGTAGCAGGGACAGGGTCACAGGTGAGCAGTTCTTC.

The chain employs TRBV29-1 and TRBJ2-3, with TRBD1 identical over 10 bases. This CDR3 comprises 13 residues. Germline CDR1 and CDR2: SQVTM and ANQGSEA. The trim removed 8 bases at V and 5 bases at J, leaving 7 bases unmatched. The CDR3 protein is CSIGQGGGDTQYF. In DNA form, the CDR3 reads TGCAGCATCGGACAGGGGGGTGGAGATACGCAGTATTTT.

V and J are TRBV7-2 and TRBJ2-7; D remains unclear. V dropped 1 base and J dropped 2 bases, with 9 bases sitting between them. This CDR3 comprises 14 residues. Per germline, CDR1 SGHTA and CDR2 FQGNSA. The CDR3 DNA is TGTGCCAGCAGCTTAGACCCATCTACCTACGAGCAGTACTTC. Protein sequence: CASSLDPSTYEQYF.

J is TRBJ1-1 and V is TRBV28, with D possibly being TRBD1 (5 bases). Germline values: CDR1 MDHEN, CDR2 SYDVKM. This CDR3 spans 16 amino acids. Between the trimmed V and J ends, which lost 6 bases and 1 base, there was a span of 18 bases. DNA of the CDR3: TGTGCCAGCAGCAGCACATTCGGACAAGAGAACACTGAAGCTTTCTTT. This translates into CASSSTFGQENTEAFF.

This clone was picked up one time. The chain uses TRBV4-3 and TRBJ1-2; D is possibly TRBD1 (5 bases). The CDR3 extends over 20 amino acids. Germline V gene sequence: CDR1 LGHNA, CDR2 YSLEER. Trimming took off 5 bases at V and 8 bases at J, with 36 bases between the two ends. CDR3: CASSEYGGGTDSALAFGYTF. The CDR3 DNA reads as TGCGCCAGCAGCGAATACGGGGGAGGGACCGACTCTGCCCTGGCTTTCGGCTACACCTTC.

The chain uses TRBV6-5 and TRBJ2-3; D is uncertain. Trimming removed 4 bases from V and 3 bases from J, with 8 bases in between. CDR3 length equals 13 residues. CDR1 MNHEY and CDR2 SVGAGI come from the germline V gene. As DNA, the CDR3 is TGTGCCAGCAGTTTGAGACGGACAGATACGCAGTATTTT. Translated: CASSLRRTDTQYF.

V usage is TRBV15 and J usage is TRBJ2-5, with 8 nucleotides matching TRBD2. The CDR3 runs to 17 residues. Looked up from germline, CDR1 is LNHNV and CDR2 is YYDKDF (reference sequence). V gave up 3 bases and J gave up 5 bases; unmatched junction bases: 14. This chain's CDR3 is CATSSPTGGGRRETQYF. The CDR3 region has the DNA TGTGCCACCAGCAGTCCTACCGGCGGGGGGCGGCGCGAGACCCAGTACTTC.

The chain is built from TRBV19 and TRBJ2-3; TRBD2 matches 9 bases. The CDR3 is 16 residues long. Germline CDR1 reads LNHDA; CDR2 reads SQIVND (reference sequence). Germline trimming cut 0 bases from V and 1 base from J; bases unmatched to any gene: 2. CDR3 nucleotide sequence: TGTGCCAGTAGTATAGACCCTAGCGGGGGCACAGATACGCAGTATTTT. It encodes CASSIDPSGGTDTQYF.

J is TRBJ2-2 and V is TRBV6-7, with 13 bases lining up with TRBD2. TRBV6-7 counts as an open reading frame of uncertain function. This CDR3 is built from 19 residues. V lost 0 bases and J lost 5; bases outside the gene matches: 9. The CDR3 protein is CASSYSRTSGGRGTGELFF. The CDR3 DNA sequence: TGTGCCAGCAGTTACTCCCGGACTAGCGGGGGCCGAGGGACCGGGGAGCTGTTTTTT.

The chain has TRBV6-5 and TRBJ2-5, with D possibly matching TRBD2 (6 bases). The J call may be in error: the DNA end matches TRBJ2-7 better. From germline, CDR1 is MNHEY and CDR2 SVGAGI. The CDR3 runs to 12 residues. The CDR3 DNA is TGTGCCAGCAGTCCCGGGGGCTACGAGCAGTACTTC. It codes for CASSPGGYEQYF.

The V call is TRBV27, the J call TRBJ2-7, with D perhaps matching TRBD2 (5 bases). V lost 3 bases and J 6 bases, leaving 18 bases between the germline ends. This CDR3 has 15 amino acids. Germline CDR1 MNHEY, CDR2 SMNVEV (reference sequence). CDR3 protein: CASSFYVGRRGEQYF. The CDR3 nucleotides are TGTGCCAGCAGTTTTTATGTGGGAAGACGGGGCGAGCAGTACTTC.

The chain is built from TRBV9 and TRBJ2-1; the match to TRBD2 covers 11 bases. The CDR3 runs to 18 residues. Germline V lookup: CDR1 SGDLS, CDR2 YYNGEE. The V and J ends lost 2 bases and 1 base, in that order; junction bases with no gene match: 8. CDR3 sequence reads: CASSVVLAGGPSYNEQFF. The CDR3 bases are TGTGCCAGCAGCGTGGTTTTAGCGGGAGGGCCGTCCTACAATGAGCAGTTCTTC.

The chain recombines TRBV10-1 with TRBJ2-1; tentatively, D is TRBD1 or TRBD2 (5 bases each). Trimming took 10 bases from V and 15 from J, leaving 28 bases between them. Germline loops: CDR1 WNHNN, CDR2 SYGVQD (reference sequence). The CDR3 runs to 14 residues. In DNA, the CDR3 is TGCGCCACCCCCCCAAGGGGACGAAAAAAGAATTGGTTCTTC. Amino acids: CATPPRGRKKNWFF.

The V call is TRBV7-9, the J call TRBJ2-1; possibly TRBD1 or TRBD2 for D (5 bases each). V was trimmed by 5 bases and J by 9 bases, leaving 23 bases between them. The CDR3 has 16 amino acids. Germline V gives CDR1 SEHNR, CDR2 FQNEAQ (reference sequence). Here the CDR3 reads CASSPVGATTGLEQFF. The CDR3 region has the DNA TGTGCCAGCAGCCCAGTCGGGGCGACAACCGGGCTTGAGCAGTTCTTC.

The chain has TRBV29-1 and TRBJ2-1; D might be TRBD2 (6 bases). Trimming cost V 7 bases and J 8 bases, with 18 bases left between them. CDR3 size: 13 residues. CDR1 and CDR2 (germline): SQVTM, ANQGSEA. CDR3 nucleotides: TGCAGCGGGGGGAGGAGGCGTATCGATGAGCAGTTCTTC. Translating it yields CSGGRRRIDEQFF.

The chain has TRBV11-3 and TRBJ2-1; D is perhaps TRBD2 (6 bases). Germline CDR1 SGHNT, CDR2 YENEEA. Trimming pared 5 bases from V and 0 bases from J, leaving 26 bases between. The CDR3 covers 20 residues. This chain's CDR3 is CASSKGGLPAPIRSYNEQFF. For the CDR3, the DNA is TGTGCCAGCAGCAAAGGCGGACTACCCGCCCCAATTCGCTCCTACAATGAGCAGTTCTTC.

The chain recombines TRBV6-1 with TRBJ2-5, with unresolved D. The CDR3 extends over 10 amino acids. V was trimmed by 6 bases and J by 4 bases, leaving 3 bases between them. Germline V gene data show CDR1 as MNHNS and CDR2 as SASEGT. This CDR3 reads CASSLETQYF. CDR3 nucleotide sequence: TGTGCCAGCAGCTTAGAGACCCAGTACTTC.

For the CDR3, the DNA is TGTGCCAGCAGCTTAGGGACAGCGAACACTGAAGCTTTCTTT. Amino acid sequence: CASSLGTANTEAFF. This chain links TRBV7-8 with TRBJ1-1; D perhaps matches TRBD1 (6 bases). Trimming took off 1 base at V and 1 base at J, with 7 bases between the two ends. This CDR3 has 14 residues. The germline gives CDR1 SGHVS, CDR2 FQNEAQ.

The chain recombines TRBV28 with TRBJ1-5; 7 nucleotides agree with TRBD1. J was trimmed by 3 bases and V by 6 bases; bases with no gene match: 8. Germline values: CDR1 MDHEN, CDR2 SYDVKM. The CDR3 covers 15 residues. CDR3 in DNA: TGTGCCAGCAGCCCCGACAGGGTCCCCAATCAGCCCCAGCATTTT. It encodes CASSPDRVPNQPQHF.

J is TRBJ2-2 and V is TRBV15, with 7 bases identical to TRBD1. The length of the CDR3 is 15 residues. CDR1 is LNHNV, CDR2 YYDKDF, per germline (reference sequence). V lost 5 bases, J lost 3 bases, and 6 bases stayed unmatched. CDR3: CATSEQGWDTGELFF. In nucleotides, the CDR3 is TGTGCCACCAGCGAACAGGGGTGGGACACCGGGGAGCTGTTTTTT.

V and J are TRBV2 and TRBJ2-1, with D possibly being TRBD2 (6 bases). The CDR3 runs 14 residues. V was shortened by 7 bases and J by 0 bases, with 10 bases between the two germline ends. Germline-derived CDR1 and CDR2 are SNHLY and FYNNEI. DNA of the CDR3: TGTGCCAGCATAGGAGGGTCCTCCTACAATGAGCAGTTCTTC. Protein product: CASIGGSSYNEQFF.

Details on this clone: The germline gene is not matched at one end of the junction; a read error may be the cause. The V and J genes are TRBV7-2 and TRBJ2-1; tentative D call: TRBD2 (6 bases). Germline CDR1 and CDR2: SGHTA and FQGNSA. This CDR3 is 14 amino acids long. Here the CDR3 reads CANSLGRGENEQFF. DNA of the CDR3: TGTGCCAACAGCTTAGGGCGGGGCGAAAATGAGCAGTTCTTC.

The chain joins TRBV29-1 to TRBJ2-1; D gene uncertain. Germline V CDR1 and CDR2: SQVTM, ANQGSEA. CDR3 length: 14 amino acids. V gave up 5 bases and J gave up 12 bases, with 23 bases separating them. CDR3 region: CSVKSPDTLKGQFF. As DNA, the CDR3 is TGCAGCGTTAAGTCCCCAGACACCCTCAAGGGGCAGTTCTTC.

The CDR3 region has the DNA TGTGCCAGCAGCCGATGGGTAAACACCGGGGAGCTGTTTTTT. As protein: CASSRWVNTGELFF. The chain couples TRBV7-2 to TRBJ2-2; D remains ambiguous. The CDR3 is made up of 14 amino acids. Trimming shortened V by 5 bases and J by 2 bases, and 9 bases separated the two germline ends. Germline assignment: CDR1 SGHTA and CDR2 FQGNSA.

The CDR3 coding sequence is TGTGCCAGCAGTTACTCGGAGACCCAGTACTTC. Translation gives CASSYSETQYF. The chain combines TRBV6-5 with TRBJ2-5; D gene uncertain. The CDR3 covers 11 residues. Germline CDR1 and CDR2: MNHEY and SVGAGI. The V end was cut by 0 bases, the J end by 5 bases, with 1 base between.

Concerning this clone: One end of the junction is discordant with germline, which a read error may explain. This chain joins TRBV28 and TRBJ1-2; a possible D gene is TRBD1 (5 bases). The germline CDR1 and CDR2 sequences are MDHEN and SYDVKM. The CDR3 sequence is 14 residues long. The DNA for the CDR3 is TGTGCCAGCAGTTCGGGACGCTTTAACTATGGCCACACCTTC. As protein: CASSSGRFNYGHTF.

The chain has TRBV2 and TRBJ2-5, with D possibly called TRBD1 or TRBD2 (6 bases each). The V gene lost 3 bases and the J gene lost 5 bases, with 13 bases spanning the gap. CDR1 SNHLY and CDR2 FYNNEI come from the germline V gene. The CDR3 length is 14 residues. Here the CDR3 DNA reads TGTGCCAGCAGTGATCCGGGGGCCAGGGAGACCCAGTACTTC. Translation gives CASSDPGARETQYF.

V usage is TRBV27 and J usage is TRBJ2-5; tentatively, D is TRBD1 (6 bases). TRBJ2-7 explains the end of the DNA better; the J call may be wrong. The V gene's germline CDR1 is MNHEY and CDR2 SMNVEV (reference sequence). The CDR3 has 14 amino acids. The CDR3 region has the DNA TGTGCCAGCAGTTTATTACAGGGTAGCCACGAGCAGTACTTC. It codes for CASSLLQGSHEQYF.

The chain couples TRBV28 to TRBJ2-4; 11 bases agree with TRBD1. This CDR3 has 14 residues. J lost 12 bases, V lost 5 bases, and 9 bases had no gene match. CDR1 and CDR2 (germline): MDHEN, SYDVKM. The CDR3 region is CASSLYGQGAYQYF. In DNA, the CDR3 is TGTGCCAGCAGTCTCTATGGACAGGGGGCTTATCAGTACTTC.